Listed below are T cell receptor beta chains from one sample, sequenced in a study of T cells in Graves' hyperthyroidism and ophthalmopathy. TCRdb fed the multiplex PCR reads into MiXCR, producing one record per CDR3 protein. The repertoire consists of about 500,000 distinct CDR3 sequences, with roughly a sixth occurring once and the leading ten covering 25% to 30%. The sequencing sample was made of blood. The receptors here all came from a woman aged 30 to 39 with Graves' ophthalmopathy. Each CDR3 is given with its conserved first and last residue. Fields, in order: D gene, J gene, V gene, clone size, CDR3 length, CDR3 protein, CDR3 DNA. The D gene is left open where the match is weak. The size of a clone is reported for some rows only, either as once, few or many, or as a class for expanded clones.

D: TRBD2
J: TRBJ2-7
V: TRBV20-1
size: many
length: 14
CDR3: CSAPTSGSLYEQYF
DNA: TGCAGTGCGCCAACCAGCGGGAGTCTTTACGAGCAGTACTTC

D: TRBD2
J: TRBJ2-3
V: TRBV12-3/TRBV12-4
size: few
length: 14
CDR3: CASNLAGEIDTQYF
DNA: TGTGCCAGCAATCTAGCGGGAGAGATAGATACGCAGTATTTT

D: TRBD2
J: TRBJ2-2
V: TRBV28
size: -
length: 16
CDR3: CASSLIQGGSAGELFF
DNA: TGTGCCAGCAGTTTGATCCAGGGAGGGAGCGCCGGGGAGCTGTTTTTT

D: TRBD2
J: TRBJ2-7
V: TRBV29-1
size: few
length: 14
CDR3: CSVAGTSGTYEQYF
DNA: TGCAGCGTAGCAGGGACTAGCGGTACCTACGAGCAGTACTTC

D: -
J: TRBJ2-7
V: TRBV28
size: many
length: 15
CDR3: CASSLPGTTAYEQYF
DNA: TGTGCCAGCAGTTTACCCGGGACAACAGCCTACGAGCAGTACTTC

D: -
J: TRBJ2-5
V: TRBV30
size: many
length: 14
CDR3: CAWTGQGLGETQYF
DNA: TGTGCCTGGACAGGGCAGGGCCTAGGAGAGACCCAGTACTTC

D: -
J: TRBJ2-1
V: TRBV7-3
size: -
length: 14
CDR3: CASSRGLLYNEQFF
DNA: TGTGCCAGCAGCCGGGGACTCCTCTACAATGAGCAGTTCTTC

D: -
J: TRBJ1-2
V: TRBV2
size: -
length: 13
CDR3: CASMGPSSYGYTF
DNA: TGTGCCAGCATGGGACCGAGTTCCTATGGCTACACCTTC

D: -
J: TRBJ2-7
V: TRBV5-1
size: many
length: 15
CDR3: CASSLGVSETYEQYF
DNA: TGCGCCAGCAGCTTGGGGGTTAGCGAAACTTACGAGCAGTACTTC

D: -
J: TRBJ1-1
V: TRBV6-2/TRBV6-3
size: many
length: 15
CDR3: CASSYRLQPNTEAFF
DNA: TGTGCCAGCAGTTACAGACTTCAGCCGAACACTGAAGCTTTCTTT

D: -
J: TRBJ1-1
V: TRBV5-1
size: -
length: 11
CDR3: CASRSIFEAFF
DNA: TGCGCCAGCAGAAGTATTTTCGAAGCTTTCTTT

D: -
J: TRBJ2-5
V: TRBV28
size: many
length: 10
CDR3: CASSGETQYF
DNA: TGTGCCAGCTCCGGGGAGACCCAGTACTTC

D: -
J: TRBJ2-3
V: TRBV28
size: many
length: 15
CDR3: CASKLGGRGTDTQYF
DNA: TGTGCCTCAAAATTAGGGGGGAGGGGAACAGATACGCAGTATTTT